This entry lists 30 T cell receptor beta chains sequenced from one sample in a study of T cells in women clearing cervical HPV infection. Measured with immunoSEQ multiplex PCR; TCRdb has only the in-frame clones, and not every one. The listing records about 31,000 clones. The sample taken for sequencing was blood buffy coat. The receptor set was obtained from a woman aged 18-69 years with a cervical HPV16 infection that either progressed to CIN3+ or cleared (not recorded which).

The covered CDR3 bases are TGTGCCAGCAGCAGGGTCCATGGGGCCAACGTC. This gives the protein CASSRVHGANV. The CDR3 as a whole reads CASSRVHGANVLTF. The chain carries TRBV7-2 and TRBJ2-6, with no clear D. Read coverage stops 3 residues before the CDR3 terminus; the germline J gene supplies the remainder. The V gene lost 5 bases and the J gene lost 3 bases, with 8 bases spanning the gap. Germline CDR1 is SGHTA and CDR2 is FQGNSA. The CDR3 spans 14 residues.

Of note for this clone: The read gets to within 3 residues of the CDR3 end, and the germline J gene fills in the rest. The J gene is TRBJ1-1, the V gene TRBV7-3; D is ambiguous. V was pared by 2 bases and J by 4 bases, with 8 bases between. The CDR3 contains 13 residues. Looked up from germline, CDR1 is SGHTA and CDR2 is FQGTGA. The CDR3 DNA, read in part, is TGTGCCAGCAGCTTAGACCGGGGCACTGAA. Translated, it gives CASSLDRGTE. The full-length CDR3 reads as CASSLDRGTEAFF. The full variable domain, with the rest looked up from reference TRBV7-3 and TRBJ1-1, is GAGVSQTPSNKVTEKGKYVELRCDPISGHTALYWYRQSLGQGPEFLIYFQGTGAADDSGLPNDRFFAVRPEGSVSTLKIQRTERGDSAVYLCASSLDRGTEAFFGQGTRLTVV.

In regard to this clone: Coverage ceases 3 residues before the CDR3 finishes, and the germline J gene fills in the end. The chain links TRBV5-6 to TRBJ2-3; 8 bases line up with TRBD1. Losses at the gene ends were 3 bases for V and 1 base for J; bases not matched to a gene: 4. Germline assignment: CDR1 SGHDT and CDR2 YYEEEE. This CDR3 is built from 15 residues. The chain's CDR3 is CASSYAGQGTDTQYF. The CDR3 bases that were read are TGTGCCAGCAGCTACGCGGGACAGGGCACAGATACG.

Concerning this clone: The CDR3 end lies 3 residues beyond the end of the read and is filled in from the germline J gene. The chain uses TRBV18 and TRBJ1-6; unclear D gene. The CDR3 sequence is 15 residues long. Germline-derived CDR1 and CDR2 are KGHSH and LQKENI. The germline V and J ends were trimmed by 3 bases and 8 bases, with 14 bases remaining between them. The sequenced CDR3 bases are TGTGCCAGCTCACCCCAGAGGGCAGGAGATTCACCC. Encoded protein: CASSPQRAGDSP. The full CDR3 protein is CASSPQRAGDSPLHF. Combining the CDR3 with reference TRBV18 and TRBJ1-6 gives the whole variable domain NAGVMQNPRHLVRRRGQEARLRCSPMKGHSHVYWYRQLPEEGLKFMVYLQKENIIDESGMPKERFSAEFPKEGPSILRIQQVVRGDSAAYFCASSPQRAGDSPLHFGNGTRLTVT.

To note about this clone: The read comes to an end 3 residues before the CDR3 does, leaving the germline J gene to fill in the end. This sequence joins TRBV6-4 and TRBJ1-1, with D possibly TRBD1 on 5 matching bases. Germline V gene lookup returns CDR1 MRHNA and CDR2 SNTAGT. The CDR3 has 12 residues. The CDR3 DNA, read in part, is TGTGCCAGCAGTACCGGGGGTTGGAGT. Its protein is CASSTGGWS. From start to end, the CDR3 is CASSTGGWSAFF.

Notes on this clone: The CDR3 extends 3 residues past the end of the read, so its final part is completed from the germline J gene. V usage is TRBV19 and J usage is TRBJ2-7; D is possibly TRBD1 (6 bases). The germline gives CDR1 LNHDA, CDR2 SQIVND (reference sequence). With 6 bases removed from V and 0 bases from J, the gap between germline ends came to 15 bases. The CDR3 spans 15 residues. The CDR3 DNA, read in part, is TGTGCCAGTAGCTCCCCCCAGGGGTTCTCCTACGAG. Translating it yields CASSSPQGFSYE. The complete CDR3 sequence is CASSSPQGFSYEQYF.

The CDR3 bases that were read are TGTGCCAGTTCAGTCTTCGGACTCAATGAG. Protein sequence: CASSVFGLNE. The full CDR3 protein is CASSVFGLNEQFF. The chain combines TRBV19 with TRBJ2-1; TRBD2 might be the D (5 bases). The CDR3 end is not reached by the read, which stops 3 residues before it; the germline J gene fills it in. Germline CDR1 LNHDA, CDR2 SQIVND (reference sequence). The CDR3 contains 13 residues. Between the trimmed V and J ends, which lost 8 bases and 6 bases, there was a span of 14 bases.

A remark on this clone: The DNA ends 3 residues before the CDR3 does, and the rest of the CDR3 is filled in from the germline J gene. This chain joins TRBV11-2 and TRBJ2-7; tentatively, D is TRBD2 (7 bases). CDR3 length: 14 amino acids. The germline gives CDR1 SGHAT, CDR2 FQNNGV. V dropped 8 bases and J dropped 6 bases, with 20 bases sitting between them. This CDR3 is CASAGAGGAGEQYF. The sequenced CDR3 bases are TGTGCCAGCGCCGGGGCTGGGGGGGCGGGCGAG.

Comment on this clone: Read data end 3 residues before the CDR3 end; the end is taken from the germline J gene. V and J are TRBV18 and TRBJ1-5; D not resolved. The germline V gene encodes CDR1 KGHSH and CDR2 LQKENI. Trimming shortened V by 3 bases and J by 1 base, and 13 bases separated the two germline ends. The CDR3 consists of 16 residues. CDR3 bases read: TGTGCCAGCTCACCCGGGTCCTTAAAAAGCAATCAGCCC. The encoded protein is CASSPGSLKSNQP. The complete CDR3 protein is CASSPGSLKSNQPQHF.

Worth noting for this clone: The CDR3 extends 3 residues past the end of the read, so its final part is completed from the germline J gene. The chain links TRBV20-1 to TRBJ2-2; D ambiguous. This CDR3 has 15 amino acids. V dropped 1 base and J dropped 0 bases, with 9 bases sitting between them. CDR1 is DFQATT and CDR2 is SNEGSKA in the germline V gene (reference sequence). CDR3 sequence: CSARGKRPNTGELFF. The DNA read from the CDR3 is TGCAGTGCTAGAGGTAAGCGCCCGAACACCGGGGAG.

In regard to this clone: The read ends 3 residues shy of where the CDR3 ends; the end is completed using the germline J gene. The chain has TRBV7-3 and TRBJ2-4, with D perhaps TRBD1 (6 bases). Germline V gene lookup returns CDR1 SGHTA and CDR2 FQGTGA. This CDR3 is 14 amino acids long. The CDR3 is CASSLGGQPYGQYF. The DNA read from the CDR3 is TGTGCCAGCAGCTTGGGCGGACAGCCTTATGGT.

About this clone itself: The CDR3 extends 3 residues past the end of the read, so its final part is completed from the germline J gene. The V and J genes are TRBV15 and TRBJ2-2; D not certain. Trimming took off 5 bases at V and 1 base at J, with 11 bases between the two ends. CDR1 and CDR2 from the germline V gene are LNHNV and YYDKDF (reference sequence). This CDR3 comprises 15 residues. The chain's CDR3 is CATSRTRQNTGELFF. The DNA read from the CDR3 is TGTGCCACCAGCCGTACCCGACAGAACACCGGGGAG.

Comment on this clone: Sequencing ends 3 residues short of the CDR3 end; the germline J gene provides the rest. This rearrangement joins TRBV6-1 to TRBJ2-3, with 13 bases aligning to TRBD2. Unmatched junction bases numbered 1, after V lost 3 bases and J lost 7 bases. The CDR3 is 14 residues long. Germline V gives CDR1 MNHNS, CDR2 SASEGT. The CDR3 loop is CASSEGLAGHTQYF. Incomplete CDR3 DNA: TGTGCCAGCAGTGAGGGACTAGCGGGACATACG.

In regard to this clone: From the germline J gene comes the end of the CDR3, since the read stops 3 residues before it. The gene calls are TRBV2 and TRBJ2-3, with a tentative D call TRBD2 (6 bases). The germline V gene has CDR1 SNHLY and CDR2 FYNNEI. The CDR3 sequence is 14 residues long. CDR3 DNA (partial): TGTGCCAGCACAGGGACTTATAGCAATCAGCCG. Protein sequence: CASTGTYSNQP. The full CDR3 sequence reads CASTGTYSNQPQYF.

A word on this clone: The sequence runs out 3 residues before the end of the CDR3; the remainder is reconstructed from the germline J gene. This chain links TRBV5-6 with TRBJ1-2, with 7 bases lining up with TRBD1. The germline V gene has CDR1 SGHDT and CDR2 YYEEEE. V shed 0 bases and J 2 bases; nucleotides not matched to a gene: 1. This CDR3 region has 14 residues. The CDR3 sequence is CASSLAGGNYGYTF. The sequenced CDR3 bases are TGTGCCAGCAGCTTGGCAGGGGGGAACTATGGC.

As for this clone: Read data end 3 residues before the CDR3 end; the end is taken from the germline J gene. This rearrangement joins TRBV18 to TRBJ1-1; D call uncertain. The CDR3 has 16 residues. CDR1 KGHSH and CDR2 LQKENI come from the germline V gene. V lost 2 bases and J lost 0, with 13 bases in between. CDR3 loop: CASSPVGSQMNTEAFF. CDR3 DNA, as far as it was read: TGTGCCAGCTCACCAGTGGGCAGCCAGATGAACACTGAA. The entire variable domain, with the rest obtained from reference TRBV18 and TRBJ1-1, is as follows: NAGVMQNPRHLVRRRGQEARLRCSPMKGHSHVYWYRQLPEEGLKFMVYLQKENIIDESGMPKERFSAEFPKEGPSILRIQQVVRGDSAAYFCASSPVGSQMNTEAFFGQGTRLTVV.

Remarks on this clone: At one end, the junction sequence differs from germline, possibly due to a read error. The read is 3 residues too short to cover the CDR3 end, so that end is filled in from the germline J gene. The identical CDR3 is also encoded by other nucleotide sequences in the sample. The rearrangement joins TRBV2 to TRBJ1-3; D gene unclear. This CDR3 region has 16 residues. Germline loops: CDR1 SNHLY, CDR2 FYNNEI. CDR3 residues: CASSLSTVSSGNTIYF. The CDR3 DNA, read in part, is TGTGCCAGCAGTCTTTCAACGGTTAGCTCTGGAAACACT.

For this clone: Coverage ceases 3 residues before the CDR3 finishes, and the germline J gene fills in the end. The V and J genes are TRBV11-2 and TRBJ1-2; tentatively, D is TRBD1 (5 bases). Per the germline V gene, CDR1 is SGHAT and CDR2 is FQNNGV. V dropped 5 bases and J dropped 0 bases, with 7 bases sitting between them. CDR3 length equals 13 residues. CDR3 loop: CASSPGPNYGYTF. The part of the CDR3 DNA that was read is TGTGCCAGCAGCCCAGGGCCTAACTATGGC.

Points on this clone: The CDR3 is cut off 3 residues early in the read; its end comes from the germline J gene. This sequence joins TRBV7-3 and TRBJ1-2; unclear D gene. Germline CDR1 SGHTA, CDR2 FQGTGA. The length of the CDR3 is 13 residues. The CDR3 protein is CASSLEGLNDYTF. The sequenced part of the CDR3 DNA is TGTGCCAGCAGCTTAGAAGGGCTAAACGAC.

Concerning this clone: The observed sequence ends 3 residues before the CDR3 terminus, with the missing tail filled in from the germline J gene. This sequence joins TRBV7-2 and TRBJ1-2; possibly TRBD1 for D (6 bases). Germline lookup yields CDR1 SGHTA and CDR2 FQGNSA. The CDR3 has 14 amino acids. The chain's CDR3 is CASSLNFGGLDYTF. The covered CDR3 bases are TGTGCCAGCAGCTTAAATTTCGGGGGGCTCGAC.

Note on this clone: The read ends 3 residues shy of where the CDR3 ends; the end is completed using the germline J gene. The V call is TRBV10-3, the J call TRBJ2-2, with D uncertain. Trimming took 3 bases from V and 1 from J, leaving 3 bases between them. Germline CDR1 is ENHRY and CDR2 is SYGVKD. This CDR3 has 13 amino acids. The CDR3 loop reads CAISDGNTGELFF. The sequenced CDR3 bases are TGTGCCATCAGTGACGGGAACACCGGGGAG.

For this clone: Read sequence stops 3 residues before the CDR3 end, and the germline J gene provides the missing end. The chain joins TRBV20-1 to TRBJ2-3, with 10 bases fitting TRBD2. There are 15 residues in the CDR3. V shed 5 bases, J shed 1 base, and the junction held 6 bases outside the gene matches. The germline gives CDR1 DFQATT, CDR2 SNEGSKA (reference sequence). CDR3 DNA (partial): TGCAGTGCTCCCCGGACTAGCGGACGCACAGATACG. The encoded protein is CSAPRTSGRTDT. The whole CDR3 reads CSAPRTSGRTDTQYF.

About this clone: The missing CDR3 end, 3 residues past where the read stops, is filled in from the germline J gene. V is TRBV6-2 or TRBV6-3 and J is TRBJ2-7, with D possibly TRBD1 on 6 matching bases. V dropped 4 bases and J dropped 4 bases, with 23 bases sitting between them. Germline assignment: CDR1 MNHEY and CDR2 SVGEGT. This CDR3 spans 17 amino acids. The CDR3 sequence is CASSSPWTMQGWYEQYF. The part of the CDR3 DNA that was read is TGTGCCAGCAGTTCCCCCTGGACCATGCAGGGGTGGTACGAG.

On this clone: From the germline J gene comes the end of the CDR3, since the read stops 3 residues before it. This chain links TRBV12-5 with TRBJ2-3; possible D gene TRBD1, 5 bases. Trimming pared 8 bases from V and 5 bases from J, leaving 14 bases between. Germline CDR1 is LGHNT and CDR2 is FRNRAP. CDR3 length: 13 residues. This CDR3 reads CASPKGSGDTQYF. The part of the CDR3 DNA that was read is TGTGCTAGTCCTAAGGGGTCGGGAGATACG.

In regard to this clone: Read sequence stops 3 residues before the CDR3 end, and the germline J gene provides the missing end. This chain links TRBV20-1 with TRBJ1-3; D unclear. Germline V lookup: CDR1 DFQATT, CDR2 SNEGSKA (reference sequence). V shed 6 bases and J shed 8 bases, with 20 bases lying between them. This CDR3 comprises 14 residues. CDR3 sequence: CSASDSKNLDTIYF. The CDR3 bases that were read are TGCAGTGCGTCGGACTCAAAGAATCTAGACACC.

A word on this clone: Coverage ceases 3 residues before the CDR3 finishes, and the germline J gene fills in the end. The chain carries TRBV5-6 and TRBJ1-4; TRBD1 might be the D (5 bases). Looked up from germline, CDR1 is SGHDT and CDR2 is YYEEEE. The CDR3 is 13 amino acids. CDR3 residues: CASSLAGANVLFF. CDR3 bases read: TGTGCCAGCAGCTTGGCTGGGGCCAACGTA.

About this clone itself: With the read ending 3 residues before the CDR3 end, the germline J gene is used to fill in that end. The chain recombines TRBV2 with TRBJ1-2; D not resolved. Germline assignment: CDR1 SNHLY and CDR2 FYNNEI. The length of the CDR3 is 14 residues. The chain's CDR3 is CASIPGARSYDYTF. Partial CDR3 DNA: TGTGCCAGCATTCCGGGTGCGCGTTCCTACGAC.

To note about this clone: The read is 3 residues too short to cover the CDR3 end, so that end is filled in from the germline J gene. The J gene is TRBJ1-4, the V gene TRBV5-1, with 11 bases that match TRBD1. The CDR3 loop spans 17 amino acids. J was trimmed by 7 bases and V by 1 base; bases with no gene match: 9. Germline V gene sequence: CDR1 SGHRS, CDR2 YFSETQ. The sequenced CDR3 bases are TGCGCCAGCAGCTTGTTACCTGTCGGGACAGGGGGTGAAAAA. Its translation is CASSLLPVGTGGEK. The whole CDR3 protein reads CASSLLPVGTGGEKLFF.

The DNA read from the CDR3 is TGCGCCAGCAGCTTGGAGGGGGGGTTGTACAATGAG. Protein sequence: CASSLEGGLYNE. The CDR3 in its entirety is CASSLEGGLYNEQFF. This chain links TRBV5-1 with TRBJ2-1, with D maybe TRBD2 (7 bases). The read finishes 3 residues shy of the CDR3 end, and the germline J gene is used to complete it. The CDR3 is 15 residues long. CDR1 and CDR2 (germline): SGHRS, YFSETQ. Deletions cut 0 bases from V and 4 bases from J, with 11 bases between.

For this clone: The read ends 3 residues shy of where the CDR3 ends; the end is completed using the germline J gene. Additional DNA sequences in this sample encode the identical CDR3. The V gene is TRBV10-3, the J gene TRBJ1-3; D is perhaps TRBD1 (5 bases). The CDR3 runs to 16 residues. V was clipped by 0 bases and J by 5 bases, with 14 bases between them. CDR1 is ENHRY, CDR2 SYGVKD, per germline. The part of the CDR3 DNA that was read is TGTGCCATCAGTGAGTCGGCCAGGGCTGATAGAAACACC. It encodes CAISESARADRNT. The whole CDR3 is CAISESARADRNTIYF.